This T cell receptor beta chain was profiled in a study of CD8 T cell repertoires and HIV-1 epitope variants. Per germline, CDR1 MDHEN and CDR2 SYDVKM. This CDR3 has 14 amino acids. V was shortened by 2 bases and J by 4 bases, with 9 bases between the two germline ends. Here immunoSEQ multiplex PCR was the method, and the copy in TCRdb shows in-frame clones only, minus some. Seen here are around 5,000 clones, 66% observed once, and the top ten hold 43%. Findings and limits, study-wide: This assay reports beta chains of antigen-expanded cells, not T cell function.

This clone was observed a few times. What it binds is unknown. This clonotype was obtained from a male donor with HIV. Sequencing input: cultured CD8+ T cells derived from PBMCs. The gene calls are TRBV28 and TRBJ2-1; perhaps TRBD2 as D (6 bases). The CDR3 DNA reads TGTGCCAGCAGTTTAACTAGCTTGTACAATGAGCAGTTCTTC. Its translation is CASSLTSLYNEQFF.